This record concerns one T cell receptor (beta chain) sequence. Generated by immunoSEQ multiplex PCR, the TCRdb table keeps only in-frame clones and is missing some. The table lists tens of thousands of clones, approximately 94% of them singletons. The data stem from a study of technical replicates of blood from several donors. V dropped 5 bases and J dropped 2 bases, with 12 bases sitting between them. Germline loops: CDR1 SGHTA, CDR2 FQGTGA. This CDR3 comprises 14 residues. The rearrangement joins TRBV7-3 to TRBJ1-1; no firm D call. Sequences were obtained from T cells isolated from PBMCs. The origin of this receptor is a human donor in good health. The CDR3 reads CASSHTDLNTEAFF. DNA for the CDR3: TGTGCCAGCAGCCATACAGACCTTAACACTGAAGCTTTCTTT.